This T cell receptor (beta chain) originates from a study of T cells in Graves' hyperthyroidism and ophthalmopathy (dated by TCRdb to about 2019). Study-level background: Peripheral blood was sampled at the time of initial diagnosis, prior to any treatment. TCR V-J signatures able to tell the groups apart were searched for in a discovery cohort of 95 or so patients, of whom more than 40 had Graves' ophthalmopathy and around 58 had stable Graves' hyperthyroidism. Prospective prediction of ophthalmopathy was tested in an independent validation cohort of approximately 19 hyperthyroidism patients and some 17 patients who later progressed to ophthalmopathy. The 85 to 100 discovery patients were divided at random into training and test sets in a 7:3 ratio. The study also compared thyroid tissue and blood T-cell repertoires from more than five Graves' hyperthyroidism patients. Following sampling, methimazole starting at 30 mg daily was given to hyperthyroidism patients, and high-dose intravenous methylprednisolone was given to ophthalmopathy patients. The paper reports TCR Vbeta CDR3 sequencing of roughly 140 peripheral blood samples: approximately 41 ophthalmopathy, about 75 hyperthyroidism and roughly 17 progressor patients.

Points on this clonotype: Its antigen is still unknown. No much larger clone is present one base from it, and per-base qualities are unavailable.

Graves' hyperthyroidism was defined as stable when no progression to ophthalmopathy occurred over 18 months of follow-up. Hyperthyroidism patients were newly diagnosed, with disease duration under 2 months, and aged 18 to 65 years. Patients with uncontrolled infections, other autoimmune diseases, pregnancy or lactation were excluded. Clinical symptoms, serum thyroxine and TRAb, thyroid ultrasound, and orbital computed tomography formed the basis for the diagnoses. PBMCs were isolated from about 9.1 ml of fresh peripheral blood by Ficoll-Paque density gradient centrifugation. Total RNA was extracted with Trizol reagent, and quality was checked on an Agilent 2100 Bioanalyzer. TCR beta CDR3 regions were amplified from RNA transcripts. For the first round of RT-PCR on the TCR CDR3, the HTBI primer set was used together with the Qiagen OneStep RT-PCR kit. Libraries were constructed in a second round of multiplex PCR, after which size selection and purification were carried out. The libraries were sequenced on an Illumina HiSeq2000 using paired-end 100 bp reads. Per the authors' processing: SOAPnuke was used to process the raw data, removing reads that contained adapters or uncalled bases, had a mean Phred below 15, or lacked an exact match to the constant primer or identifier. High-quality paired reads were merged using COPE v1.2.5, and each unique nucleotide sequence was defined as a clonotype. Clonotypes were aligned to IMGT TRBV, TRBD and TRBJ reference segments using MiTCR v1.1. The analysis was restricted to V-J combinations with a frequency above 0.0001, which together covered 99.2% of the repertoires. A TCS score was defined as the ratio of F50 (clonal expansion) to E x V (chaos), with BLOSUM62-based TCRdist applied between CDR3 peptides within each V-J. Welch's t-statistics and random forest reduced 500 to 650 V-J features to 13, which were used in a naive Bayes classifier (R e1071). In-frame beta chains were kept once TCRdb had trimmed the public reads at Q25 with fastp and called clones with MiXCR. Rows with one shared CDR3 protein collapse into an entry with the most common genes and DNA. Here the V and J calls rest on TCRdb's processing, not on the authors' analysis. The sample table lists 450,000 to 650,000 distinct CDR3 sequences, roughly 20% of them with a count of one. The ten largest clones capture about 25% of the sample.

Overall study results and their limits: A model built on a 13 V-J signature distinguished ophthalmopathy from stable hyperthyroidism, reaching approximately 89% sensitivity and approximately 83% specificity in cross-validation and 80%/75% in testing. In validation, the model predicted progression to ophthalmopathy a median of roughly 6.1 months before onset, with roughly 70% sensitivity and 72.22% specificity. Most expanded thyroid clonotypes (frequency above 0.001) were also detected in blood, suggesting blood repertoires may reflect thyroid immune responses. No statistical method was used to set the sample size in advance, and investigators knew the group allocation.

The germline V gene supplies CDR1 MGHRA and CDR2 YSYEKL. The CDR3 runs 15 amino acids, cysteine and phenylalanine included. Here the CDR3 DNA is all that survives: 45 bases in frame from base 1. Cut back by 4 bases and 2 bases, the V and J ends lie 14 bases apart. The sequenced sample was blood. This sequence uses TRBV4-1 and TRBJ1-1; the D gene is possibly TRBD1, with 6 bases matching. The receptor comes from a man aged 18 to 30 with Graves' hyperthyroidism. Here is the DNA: TGCGCCAGCAGCCGAGGGACAATTGGAAACACTGAAGCTTTCTTT. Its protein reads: CASSRGTIGNTEAFF.